Described below is a single T cell receptor beta chain sequence and its context. As yet, its antigen is unknown. The sample originates from a study of cytomegalovirus exposure and HLA in healthy donors. Primers included in the PCR were 60 Vbeta and 13 Jbeta primers. The table came from immunoSEQ multiplex PCR; TCRdb's copy has only in-frame clones and leaves some out. In the table there are under 130,000 clones, over 12% of which are singletons. Findings and limits, study-wide: Using the classifier, cytomegalovirus status was reportedly diagnosed with high specificity and sensitivity. V- and J-gene trimming of TCR beta was linked (in a later analysis) to a missense DCLRE1C variant. At a 0.05 false discovery rate, a later analysis found 16,951 TCR beta sequences to be associated with HLA alleles. A later analysis found common viral pathogens apparently linked to several of the most significant clusters.

The sequence came from a female donor in good health and CMV-seronegative. Specimen: PBMCs.

The CDR3 reads CASSLTEEKLFF. CDR3 in DNA: TGTGCCAGCAGTCTGACAGAAGAAAAACTGTTTTTT. The chain joins TRBV6-5 to TRBJ1-4; D might be TRBD1 (5 bases). This CDR3 is 12 amino acids long. V was cut by 5 bases and J by 8 bases, with 9 bases left in between. Germline V gene data show CDR1 as MNHEY and CDR2 as SVGAGI.